This entry features one T cell receptor (beta chain) sequence. This sample is drawn from a study of control samples from healthy donors and cancer patients. The data were produced by immunoSEQ multiplex PCR, yet TCRdb's version contains in-frame clones alone and is incomplete. The table has under 200,000 clones, approximately 90% seen once. Germline CDR1 and CDR2: LGHDT and YNNKEL (reference sequence). The CDR3 is made up of 15 amino acids. Deletions cut 4 bases from V and 1 base from J, with 11 bases between. Sequenced material: blood. The chain joins TRBV3-1 (or the pseudogene TRBV3-2) to TRBJ1-5; TRBD1 might be the D (5 bases). This TCR was recovered from a woman aged 25 to 39 in good health. The CDR3 loop reads CASSRGGESNQPQHF. CDR3 nucleotide sequence: TGTGCCAGCAGCCGAGGAGGGGAGAGCAATCAGCCCCAGCATTTT.